Below, 2 T cell receptor beta chains from the same sample are listed, as sequenced in a study of cytomegalovirus exposure and HLA in healthy donors. PCR primers comprised 60 Vbeta and 13 Jbeta primers. Assay used: immunoSEQ multiplex PCR; TCRdb lists only in-frame clones, some missing. Among under 200,000 clones listed, 77% were seen once. The sequenced sample consisted of PBMCs. The receptors shown here come from a woman between 40 and 55 years old in good health and CMV-seropositive.

The chain employs TRBV7-9 and TRBJ2-2; D gene uncertain. The germline V gene encodes CDR1 SEHNR and CDR2 FQNEAQ (reference sequence). Deletions cut 5 bases from V and 1 base from J, with 11 bases between. The CDR3 spans 15 residues. The CDR3 is CASSPDTLNTGELFF. For the CDR3, the DNA is TGTGCCAGCAGCCCCGACACCTTGAACACCGGGGAGCTGTTTTTT. The entire variable domain, with the rest obtained from reference TRBV7-9 and TRBJ2-2, is as follows: DTGVSQNPRHKITKRGQNVTFRCDPISEHNRLYWYRQTLGQGPEFLTYFQNEAQLEKSRLLSDRFSAERPKGSFSTLEIQRTEQGDSAMYLCASSPDTLNTGELFFGEGSRLTVL.

This chain uses TRBV7-9 with TRBJ2-7; D unclear. The CDR3 extends over 13 amino acids. The V gene's germline CDR1 is SEHNR and CDR2 FQNEAQ (reference sequence). Trimming removed 6 bases at V and 0 bases at J, with 9 bases between. The CDR3 here is CASRVESSYEQYF. The CDR3, as DNA: TGTGCCAGCAGGGTCGAGAGCTCCTACGAGCAGTACTTC. The variable domain in full, completed from reference TRBV7-9 and TRBJ2-7, reads DTGVSQNPRHKITKRGQNVTFRCDPISEHNRLYWYRQTLGQGPEFLTYFQNEAQLEKSRLLSDRFSAERPKGSFSTLEIQRTEQGDSAMYLCASRVESSYEQYFGPGTRLTVT.